What follows is one T cell receptor beta chain and its context. Its antigen is not yet known. Base qualities were left out, and no much larger clone turns up one base away. The sample originates from a study of Ad26.COV2.S vaccination and SARS-CoV-2 variants (dated by TCRdb to about 2021). With respect to the entire study: Vaccine-arm donors were drawn from COV1001, a multicentre, randomized, double-blind, placebo-controlled phase I-IIa trial of Ad26.COV2.S in healthy adults. Participants in the trial were split at random into five groups of five each, receiving low-dose or high-dose Ad26.COV2.S once or twice, or else placebo on both occasions. TCRbeta repertoire sequencing served as the tool for gauging how specific and how broad the SARS-CoV-2-reactive T cell receptors were following Ad26.COV2.S vaccination. A total of 32 samples were included in the TCR-sequenced set, comprising around 20 Ad26.COV2.S vaccine recipients, 5 placebo recipients and 8 SARS-CoV-2 convalescent individuals. Ad26.COV2.S was administered intramuscularly at 5 x 10^10 or 1 x 10^11 viral particles, either as a single shot or as two shots given 56 days apart. Investigators remained blinded to trial group allocation during experiments and outcome assessment. Results the study describes overall, beyond this receptor: The authors noted that total T cell responses may have been underestimated by the TCR breadth and depth analyses. Non-spike TCR breadth was comparable between vaccine and placebo recipients, consistent with the vaccine containing only spike. Ad26.COV2.S recipients had higher spike-specific TCR breadth than placebo recipients (P = 0.0014). After vaccination, spike-specific CD8+ and CD4+ T cell responses were reported to show substantial breadth. The study lacked the statistical power to compare responses across vaccine doses or regimens.

The immunoSEQ Assay was the method used to sequence TCRbeta CDR3 regions. After extraction, genomic DNA underwent amplification by bias-controlled multiplex PCR, followed by high-throughput sequencing. Per the authors' processing: To quantify the absolute abundance of every unique TCRbeta CDR3 region, sequences were collapsed and filtered. T cell fraction was estimated by normalization of TCRbeta template counts to usable DNA, with usable DNA being measured through amplification of reference genes present in all nucleated cells. Repertoire TCRs were annotated as SARS-CoV-2-specific by exact matching of V gene, CDR3 amino acid sequence and J gene to a known reactive TCR set. MIRA supplied the reference SARS-CoV-2 TCR set, which was filtered for enrichment in COVID-19-positive ImmuneCODE repertoires so that public or cross-reactive TCRs were removed. Using the MIRA antigens, annotated TCRs were further analysed by specific ORF or by position within an ORF. Breadth was defined as annotated unique rearrangements over total unique productive rearrangements; depth was the summed frequency of those rearrangements. Two-sided Wilcoxon rank-sum tests were used to compare TCR breadth between groups. TCRdb retrieved this table from immuneACCESS and kept in-frame rearrangements only. Not all clones are present; in checked studies, unresolved V genes account for under half, and no reason is known for the remainder. V and J calls and clone size are as listed in that table; D and trimming were resolved from the DNA. In this sample the table shows around 300,000 clones, about 88% of which occur a single time. The top ten clonotypes cover 6.4% of the sample.

The CDR3 sequence holds 14 residues, the cysteine and phenylalanine included. Only the CDR3 part of the read is kept: 42 bases, read in frame from the first base. V is shortened by 3 bases, J by 7 bases, and the region joining them spans 13 bases. The germline V gene yields SGHTA for CDR1 and FQGNSA for CDR2. According to the study, the label for this sample's treatment or condition signals: roughly 19 received Ad26.COV2.S at low or high dose, single or two shots; several received placebo; per-sample allocation not given. For vaccine and placebo recipients, the sequenced repertoires came from samples collected on day 63 after the first injection. Cohort 1b enrolled about two dozen adults aged 18-55 years at a single site in Boston, USA, between 29 July and 7 August 2020. As a vaccine, Ad26.COV2.S was a replication-incompetent adenovirus type 26 vector that expressed a prefusion-stabilized SARS-CoV-2 spike protein derived from the original Wuhan strain.

Sequences were derived from peripheral blood, sampled in a trial of Ad26.COV2.S vaccine versus placebo. The sequence links TRBV7-2 to TRBJ1-5; a weak D assignment points to TRBD1 (6 bases agree). The sequence was obtained from a person between 18 and 60 years old who received the Ad26.COV2.S COVID-19 vaccine or a placebo. The nucleotides are TGTGCCAGCAGCTTGATGGCAGGGGAACAGCCCCAGCATTTT. This translates into CASSLMAGEQPQHF.